Below, one T cell receptor (beta chain) is given with its context. The antigen is not known. The data are from a study of shared clonotypes between healthy human individuals. The assay was immunoSEQ multiplex PCR, and TCRdb's table has in-frame clones only and misses some. In the table there are over 850,000 clones, around 78% of which are singletons. Study-wide results and limits: An expected dependence of interdonor clonotype sharing on sequencing depth was noted.

Germline loops: CDR1 MNHNS, CDR2 SASEGT. CDR3 length: 17 residues. V shed 2 bases and J shed 2 bases, with 16 bases lying between them. This sequence was found in a man aged 18 to 29 in good health. Some clones in this sample may be carry-over from other donors' samples. The sample was memory CD4+ T cells from PBMCs. Subset reported: CD45RA-negative fraction. This chain links TRBV6-1 with TRBJ2-1, with D possibly TRBD2 on 5 matching bases. The CDR3 reads CASSELAPGSPYNEQFF. CDR3 DNA sequence: TGTGCCAGCAGTGAACTAGCCCCGGGGTCCCCCTACAATGAGCAGTTCTTC.